This T cell receptor (beta chain) was sequenced for a study of radiation and T cells in renal cell carcinoma. Documented time point: baseline pretreatment blood. Treatment specified: 15 Gy SBRT to primary tumor, nephrectomy 4 weeks later. The tumor was a clear cell renal cell carcinoma. The length of the CDR3 is 17 residues. Germline CDR1 SNHLY, CDR2 FYNNEI. J lost 4 bases, V lost 4 bases, and 13 bases had no gene match. The assay was immunoSEQ multiplex PCR, and TCRdb's table has in-frame clones only and misses some. The sample carries more than 140,000 clones, roughly 85% recorded once. The source material was blood, sampled from a patient whose treatment included radiotherapy and nephrectomy. This TCR came from a woman aged 50 to 60 with renal cell carcinoma. The chain carries TRBV2 and TRBJ2-3; TRBD2 matches at 8 bases. CDR3 in DNA: TGTGCCAGCAGTGTGATGGCGGGAGGCCGAGGGGCAGATACGCAGTATTTT. This translates into CASSVMAGGRGADTQYF.